This TCR beta chain was found in a study of blood T cell repertoires in COVID-19. CDR1 ENHRY and CDR2 SYGVKD come from the germline V gene. The V and J ends lost 8 bases and 5 bases, in that order; junction bases with no gene match: 5. This CDR3 comprises 13 residues. The protocol was immunoSEQ multiplex PCR, while the TCRdb copy is restricted to in-frame clones and leaves out a portion. The sample carries approximately 60,000 clones, 81% recorded once. The TCR originated in an elderly man with acute or convalescent COVID-19. The V and J genes are TRBV10-3 and TRBJ2-7; 11 bases fit TRBD1. The sequencing sample was made of peripheral blood. The CDR3 region has the DNA TGTGCCATCGGCCGGGACAGGGGGAACGAGCAGTACTTC. This sequence encodes CAIGRDRGNEQYF.